This T cell receptor (beta chain) appears in the sequencing data of a study of vaccination and CD4 T cells after COVID-19. About this clonotype itself: Its antigen remains unknown.

Germline loops: CDR1 DFQATT, CDR2 SNEGSKA (reference sequence). Trimming took 6 bases from V and 0 from J, leaving 11 bases between them. This CDR3 spans 13 amino acids. As for treatment: approximately nine-day PBMC culture with coronavirus spike peptide pools or control peptides (ViraFEST assay). Researchers used the Oncomine TCR Beta short-read assay to sequence DNA from cultured CD4+ T cells. TCRdb reprocessed the PCR reads with MiXCR, giving one entry per CDR3 protein. Of fewer than 3,000 distinct CDR3 sequences in the sample, 30% are singletons; the top ten hold about 62%. This clonotype was obtained from a human donor who had recovered from COVID-19. The chain links TRBV20-1 to TRBJ1-2; maybe TRBD1 (5 bases). Sequencing was performed on CD4+ T cells from blood, cultured in vitro, taken after SARS-CoV-2 vaccination. The CDR3 sequence is CSANRQSNYGYTF. CDR3 DNA sequence: TGCAGTGCCAACCGACAGTCTAACTATGGCTACACCTTC.